The rows below give T cell receptor beta chains drawn from one sample of a study of PD-L1 blockade in urothelial cancer. Sequenced by immunoSEQ multiplex PCR; TCRdb stores in-frame clones only, minus some. The repertoire has fewer than 85,000 clones, about nine tenths of them found once; the top ten carry around 10%. This material consisted of PBMCs, taken around atezolizumab (anti-PD-L1) treatment. These receptors all come from a man in his 60s with urothelial cancer. Both conserved end residues are part of each CDR3. The order of the fields is D gene, J gene, clone size, V gene, CDR3 protein, CDR3 DNA. The D gene is left open where the match is weak. Clone sizes are given selectively: once, few, many, or a class where the clone is expanded.

D gene: -; J gene: TRBJ2-7; clone size: -; V gene: TRBV7-9; CDR3 protein: CASSLAAGAYEQYF; CDR3 DNA: TGTGCCAGCAGCTTAGCGGCGGGGGCGTACGAGCAGTACTTC
D gene: TRBD2; J gene: TRBJ2-3; clone size: -; V gene: TRBV4-2; CDR3 protein: CASSQEGTSGSYTQYF; CDR3 DNA: TGTGCCAGCAGCCAAGAGGGGACTAGCGGGAGCTATACGCAGTATTTT
D gene: TRBD1; J gene: TRBJ2-7; clone size: -; V gene: TRBV10-3; CDR3 protein: CAISESDRVTYEQYF; CDR3 DNA: TGTGCCATCAGTGAGTCTGACAGGGTGACCTACGAGCAGTACTTC
D gene: -; J gene: TRBJ2-7; clone size: few; V gene: TRBV18; CDR3 protein: CASSTAGTTYEQYF; CDR3 DNA: TGTGCCAGCTCGACAGCGGGCACGACCTACGAGCAGTACTTC
D gene: -; J gene: TRBJ1-4; clone size: -; V gene: TRBV27; CDR3 protein: CASSPQGFGEKLFF; CDR3 DNA: TGTGCCAGCAGTCCACAGGGTTTTGGTGAAAAACTGTTTTTT
D gene: TRBD1; J gene: TRBJ1-1; clone size: -; V gene: TRBV5-8; CDR3 protein: CASSPGGSGEAFF; CDR3 DNA: TGTGCCAGCAGCCCAGGGGGCTCGGGTGAAGCTTTCTTT
D gene: TRBD2; J gene: TRBJ2-7; clone size: -; V gene: TRBV6-5; CDR3 protein: CASSFTGTRAYEQYF; CDR3 DNA: TGTGCCAGCAGTTTCACCGGGACTAGAGCCTACGAGCAGTACTTC
D gene: -; J gene: TRBJ2-7; clone size: -; V gene: TRBV5-1; CDR3 protein: CASTLGEVWHEQYF; CDR3 DNA: TGCGCCAGCACCCTGGGTGAGGTTTGGCACGAGCAGTACTTC
D gene: TRBD1; J gene: TRBJ2-5; clone size: -; V gene: TRBV28; CDR3 protein: CASSVWTGGETQYF; CDR3 DNA: TGTGCCAGCAGTGTTTGGACAGGGGGAGAGACCCAGTACTTC
D gene: TRBD1; J gene: TRBJ2-5; clone size: -; V gene: TRBV9; CDR3 protein: CASSARETGVETQYF; CDR3 DNA: TGTGCCAGCAGCGCAAGAGAAACAGGGGTGGAGACCCAGTACTTC
D gene: TRBD2; J gene: TRBJ2-1; clone size: -; V gene: TRBV5-6; CDR3 protein: CASSTGTSSHEQFF; CDR3 DNA: TGTGCCAGCAGCACGGGGACTAGTAGCCATGAGCAGTTCTTC
D gene: TRBD2; J gene: TRBJ2-3; clone size: -; V gene: TRBV4-3; CDR3 protein: CASSQDGTRTDTQYF; CDR3 DNA: TGCGCCAGCAGCCAGGACGGGACTAGAACAGATACGCAGTATTTT
D gene: TRBD1; J gene: TRBJ2-7; clone size: -; V gene: TRBV7-2; CDR3 protein: CASSLLGTVDEQYF; CDR3 DNA: TGTGCCAGCAGCTTACTTGGGACAGTTGACGAGCAGTACTTC
D gene: -; J gene: TRBJ2-6; clone size: -; V gene: TRBV5-1; CDR3 protein: CASSLTGLGANVLTF; CDR3 DNA: TGCGCCAGCAGCTTGACAGGGTTGGGGGCCAACGTCCTGACTTTC
D gene: -; J gene: TRBJ1-4; clone size: -; V gene: TRBV5-1; CDR3 protein: CASRRDALNEKLFF; CDR3 DNA: TGCGCCAGCAGACGAGATGCCCTCAATGAAAAACTGTTTTTT
D gene: -; J gene: TRBJ1-1; clone size: few; V gene: TRBV4-2; CDR3 protein: CASSQEGAGEAFF; CDR3 DNA: TGTGCCAGCAGCCAAGAAGGGGCGGGAGAAGCTTTCTTT
D gene: TRBD1; J gene: TRBJ2-1; clone size: -; V gene: TRBV28; CDR3 protein: CATTGGQGANEQFF; CDR3 DNA: TGTGCCACAACCGGGGGACAGGGGGCGAATGAGCAGTTCTTC
D gene: -; J gene: TRBJ1-1; clone size: -; V gene: TRBV6-5; CDR3 protein: CASSYLRTVNTEAFF; CDR3 DNA: TGTGCCAGCAGTTACCTTAGGACAGTGAACACTGAAGCTTTCTTT
D gene: TRBD1; J gene: TRBJ1-5; clone size: few; V gene: TRBV7-2; CDR3 protein: CASSSQGRSQPQHF; CDR3 DNA: TGTGCCAGCAGTTCACAGGGGAGGAGTCAGCCCCAGCATTTT
D gene: TRBD2; J gene: TRBJ2-3; clone size: -; V gene: TRBV11-2; CDR3 protein: CASSLSGGTDTQYF; CDR3 DNA: TGTGCCAGCAGCCTTAGCGGGGGTACAGATACGCAGTATTTT
D gene: -; J gene: TRBJ1-2; clone size: -; V gene: TRBV2; CDR3 protein: CASSEASGGSYGYTF; CDR3 DNA: TGTGCCAGCAGTGAAGCGTCCGGGGGATCCTATGGCTACACCTTC
D gene: TRBD2; J gene: TRBJ2-7; clone size: -; V gene: TRBV4-1; CDR3 protein: CASSPPISGGYEQYF; CDR3 DNA: TGCGCCAGCAGCCCCCCCATTAGCGGGGGGTACGAGCAGTACTTC
D gene: TRBD1; J gene: TRBJ1-5; clone size: -; V gene: TRBV4-2; CDR3 protein: CASSQAAEQGGGQPQHF; CDR3 DNA: TGTGCCAGCAGCCAAGCGGCGGAGCAGGGGGGAGGTCAGCCCCAGCATTTT
D gene: TRBD2; J gene: TRBJ2-7; clone size: -; V gene: TRBV27; CDR3 protein: CASSTSGWYEQYF; CDR3 DNA: TGTGCCAGCAGCACTAGCGGGTGGTACGAGCAGTACTTC
D gene: -; J gene: TRBJ1-4; clone size: once; V gene: TRBV4-3; CDR3 protein: CASSPRGEAGGGKLFF; CDR3 DNA: TGCGCCAGCAGCCCTCGGGGTGAGGCCGGGGGTGGAAAACTGTTTTTT
D gene: TRBD1; J gene: TRBJ1-5; clone size: -; V gene: TRBV5-1; CDR3 protein: CASSHGTGGNQPQHF; CDR3 DNA: TGCGCCAGCAGCCATGGTACAGGGGGCAATCAGCCCCAGCATTTT